This T cell receptor (beta chain) was recorded in a study of blood T cell repertoires in COVID-19. Looking at the study overall: Acute and convalescent COVID-19 specimens originated in the United States, Italy and Spain.

Authors' data handling: The authors estimated nucleated cell counts from reference gene primer amplification. Data came from immunoSEQ multiplex PCR; TCRdb stores just in-frame clones and leaves some out. For V, J and clone size, that table is used; D and trimming come from the DNA. This table has about 230,000 clones, more than 75% appearing once. With 4 bases removed from V and 0 bases from J, the gap between germline ends came to 10 bases. The CDR3 has 15 amino acids. Germline V lookup: CDR1 SGHRS, CDR2 YFSETQ. This receptor was taken from a man aged 40-49 years with acute or convalescent COVID-19. The rearrangement joins TRBV5-1 to TRBJ2-2; D is possibly TRBD1 (6 bases). Sequenced sample: peripheral blood. CDR3: CASSTGSANTGELFF. The CDR3 nucleotides read TGCGCCAGCAGCACAGGGAGCGCGAACACCGGGGAGCTGTTTTTT.